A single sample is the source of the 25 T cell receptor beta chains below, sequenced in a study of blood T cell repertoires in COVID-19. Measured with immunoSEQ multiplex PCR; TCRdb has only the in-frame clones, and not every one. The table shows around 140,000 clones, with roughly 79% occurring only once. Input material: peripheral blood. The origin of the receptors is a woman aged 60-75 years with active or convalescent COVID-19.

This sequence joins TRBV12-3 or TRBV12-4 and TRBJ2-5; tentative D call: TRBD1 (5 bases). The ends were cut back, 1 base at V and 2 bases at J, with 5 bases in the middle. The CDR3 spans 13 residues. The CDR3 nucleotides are TGTGCCAGCAGTTTAGGACAGCAAGAGACCCAGTACTTC. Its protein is CASSLGQQETQYF.

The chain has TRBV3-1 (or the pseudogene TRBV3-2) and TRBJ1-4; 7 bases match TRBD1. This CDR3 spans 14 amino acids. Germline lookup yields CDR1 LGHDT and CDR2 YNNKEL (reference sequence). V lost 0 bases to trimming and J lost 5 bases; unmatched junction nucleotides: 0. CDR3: CASSQDRGNEKLFF. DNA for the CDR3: TGTGCCAGCAGCCAAGACAGGGGGAATGAAAAACTGTTTTTT.

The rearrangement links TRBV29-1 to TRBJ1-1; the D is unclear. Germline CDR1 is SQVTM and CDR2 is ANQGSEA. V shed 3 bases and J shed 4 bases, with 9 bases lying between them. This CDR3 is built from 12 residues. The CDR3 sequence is CSVEATVTEAFF. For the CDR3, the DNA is TGCAGCGTTGAGGCCACAGTCACTGAAGCTTTCTTT.

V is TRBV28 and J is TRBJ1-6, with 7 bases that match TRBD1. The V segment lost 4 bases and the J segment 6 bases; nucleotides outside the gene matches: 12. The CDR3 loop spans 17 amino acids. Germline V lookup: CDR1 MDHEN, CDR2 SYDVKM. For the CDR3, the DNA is TGTGCCAGCAGTTCCCCGGTCTGGGACAGTTCTAATTCACCCCTCCACTTT. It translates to CASSSPVWDSSNSPLHF. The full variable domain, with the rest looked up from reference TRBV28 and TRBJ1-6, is DVKVTQSSRYLVKRTGEKVFLECVQDMDHENMFWYRQDPGLGLRLIYFSYDVKMKEKGDIPEGYSVSREKKERFSLILESASTNQTSMYLCASSSPVWDSSNSPLHFGNGTRLTVT.

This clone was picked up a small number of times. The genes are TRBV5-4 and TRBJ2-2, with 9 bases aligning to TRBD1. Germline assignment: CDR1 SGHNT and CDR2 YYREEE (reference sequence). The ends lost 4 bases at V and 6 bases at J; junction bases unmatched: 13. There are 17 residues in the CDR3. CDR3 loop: CASSDARRDRAAGELFF. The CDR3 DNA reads TGTGCCAGCAGCGACGCTAGAAGGGACAGGGCTGCCGGGGAGCTGTTTTTT.

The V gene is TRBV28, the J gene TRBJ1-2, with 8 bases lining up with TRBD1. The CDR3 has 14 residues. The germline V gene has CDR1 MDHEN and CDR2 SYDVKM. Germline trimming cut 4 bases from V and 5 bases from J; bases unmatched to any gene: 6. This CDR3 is CASSYAGGRYGYTF. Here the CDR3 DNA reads TGTGCCAGCAGTTATGCAGGGGGCCGTTATGGCTACACCTTC.

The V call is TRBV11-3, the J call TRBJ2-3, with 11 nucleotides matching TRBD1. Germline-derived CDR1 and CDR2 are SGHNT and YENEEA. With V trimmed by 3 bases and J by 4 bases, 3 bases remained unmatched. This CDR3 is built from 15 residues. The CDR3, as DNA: TGTGCCAGCAGCTTGGGGGGACAGGGGGCAGATACGCAGTATTTT. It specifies CASSLGGQGADTQYF.

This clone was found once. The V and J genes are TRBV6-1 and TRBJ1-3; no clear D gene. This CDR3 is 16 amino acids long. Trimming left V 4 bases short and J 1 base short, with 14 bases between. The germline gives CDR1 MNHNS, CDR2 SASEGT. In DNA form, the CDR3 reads TGTGCCAGCAGTGCAGGCCCCGGGATTTCTGGAAACACCATATATTTT. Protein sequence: CASSAGPGISGNTIYF.

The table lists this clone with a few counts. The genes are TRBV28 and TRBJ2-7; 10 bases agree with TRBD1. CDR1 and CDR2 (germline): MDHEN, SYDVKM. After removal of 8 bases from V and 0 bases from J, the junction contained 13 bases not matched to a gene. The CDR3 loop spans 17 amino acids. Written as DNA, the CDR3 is TGTGCCAGCTTAGGACAGGGGGACCCCTCCATCTCCTACGAGCAGTACTTC. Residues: CASLGQGDPSISYEQYF.

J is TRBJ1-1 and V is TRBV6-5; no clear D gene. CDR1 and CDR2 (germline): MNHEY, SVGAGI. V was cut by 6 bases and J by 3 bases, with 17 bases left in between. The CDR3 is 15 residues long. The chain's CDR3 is CASSGGDLLDTEAFF. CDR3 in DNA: TGTGCCAGCAGCGGCGGGGATTTGCTAGACACTGAAGCTTTCTTT.

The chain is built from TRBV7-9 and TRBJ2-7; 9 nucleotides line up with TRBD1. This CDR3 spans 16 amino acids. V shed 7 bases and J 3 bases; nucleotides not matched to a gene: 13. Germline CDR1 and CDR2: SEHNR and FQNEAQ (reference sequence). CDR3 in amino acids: CASTSWGTGNNYEQYF. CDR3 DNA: TGTGCCAGCACCTCCTGGGGGACAGGGAACAACTACGAGCAGTACTTC.

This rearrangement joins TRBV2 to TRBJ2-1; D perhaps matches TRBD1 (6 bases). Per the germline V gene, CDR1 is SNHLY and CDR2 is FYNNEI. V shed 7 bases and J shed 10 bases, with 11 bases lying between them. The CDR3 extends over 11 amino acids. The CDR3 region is CASTQGYEQFF. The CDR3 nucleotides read TGTGCCAGCACCCAGGGGTACGAGCAGTTCTTC. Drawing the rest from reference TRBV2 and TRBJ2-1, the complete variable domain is EPEVTQTPSHQVTQMGQEVILRCVPISNHLYFYWYRQILGQKVEFLVSFYNNEISEKSEIFDDQFSVERPDGSNFTLKIRSTKLEDSAMYFCASTQGYEQFFGPGTRLTVL.

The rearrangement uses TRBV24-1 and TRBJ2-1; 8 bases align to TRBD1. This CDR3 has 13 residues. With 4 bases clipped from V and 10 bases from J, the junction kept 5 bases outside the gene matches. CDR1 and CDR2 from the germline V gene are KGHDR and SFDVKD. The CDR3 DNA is TGTGCCACCAGTGACCGACAGGGGCCCGAGCAGTTCTTC. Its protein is CATSDRQGPEQFF.

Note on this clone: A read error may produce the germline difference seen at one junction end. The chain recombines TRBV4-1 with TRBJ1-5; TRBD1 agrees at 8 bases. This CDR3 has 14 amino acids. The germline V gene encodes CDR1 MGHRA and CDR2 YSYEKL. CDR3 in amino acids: CASSKDRGIQPQHF. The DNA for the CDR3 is TGCGCCAGCAGCAAAGACAGGGGAATACAGCCCCAGCATTTT.

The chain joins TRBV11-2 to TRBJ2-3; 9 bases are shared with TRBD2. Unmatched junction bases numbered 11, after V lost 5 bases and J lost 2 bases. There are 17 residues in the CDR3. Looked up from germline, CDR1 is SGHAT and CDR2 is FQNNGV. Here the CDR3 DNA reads TGTGCCAGCAGCAGCAGCATTAGACTAGCGGTCACAGATACGCAGTATTTT. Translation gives CASSSSIRLAVTDTQYF.

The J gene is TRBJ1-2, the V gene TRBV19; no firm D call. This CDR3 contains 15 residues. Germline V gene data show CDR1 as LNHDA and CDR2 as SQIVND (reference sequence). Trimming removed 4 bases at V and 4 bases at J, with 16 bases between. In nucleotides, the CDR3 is TGTGCCAGTAGTACGGTCCTCGAGTCGGGCTATGGCTACACCTTC. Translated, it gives CASSTVLESGYGYTF.

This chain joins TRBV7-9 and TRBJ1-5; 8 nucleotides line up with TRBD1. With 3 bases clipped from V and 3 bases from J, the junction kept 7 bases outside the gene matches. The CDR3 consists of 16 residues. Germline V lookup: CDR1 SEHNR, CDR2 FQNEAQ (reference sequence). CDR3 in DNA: TGTGCCAGCAGCTTCGAAGGACAGGGAGACAATCAGCCCCAGCATTTT. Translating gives CASSFEGQGDNQPQHF.

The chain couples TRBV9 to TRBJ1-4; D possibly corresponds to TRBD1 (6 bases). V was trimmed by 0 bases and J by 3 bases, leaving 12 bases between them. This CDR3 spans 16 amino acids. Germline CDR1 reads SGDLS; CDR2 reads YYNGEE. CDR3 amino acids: CASSVAAGAANEKLFF. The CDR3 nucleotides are TGTGCCAGCAGCGTAGCGGCGGGGGCAGCTAATGAAAAACTGTTTTTT.

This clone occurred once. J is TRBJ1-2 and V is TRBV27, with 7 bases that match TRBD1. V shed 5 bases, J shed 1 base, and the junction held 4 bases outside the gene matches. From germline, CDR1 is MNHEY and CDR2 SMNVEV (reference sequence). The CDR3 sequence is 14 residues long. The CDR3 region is CASSGDRYNYGYTF. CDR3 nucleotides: TGTGCCAGCAGTGGGGACAGATATAACTATGGCTACACCTTC.

The CDR3 DNA follows: TGTGCCAGCAGTCAGACTAGCGGGGGGGAATCTGGTGAGCAGTTCTTC. Translated: CASSQTSGGESGEQFF. This chain connects TRBV6-6 to TRBJ2-1; 14 bases align to TRBD2. Looked up from germline, CDR1 is MNHNY and CDR2 is SVGAGI (reference sequence). With 5 bases clipped from V and 9 bases from J, the junction kept 9 bases outside the gene matches. The CDR3 runs to 16 residues.

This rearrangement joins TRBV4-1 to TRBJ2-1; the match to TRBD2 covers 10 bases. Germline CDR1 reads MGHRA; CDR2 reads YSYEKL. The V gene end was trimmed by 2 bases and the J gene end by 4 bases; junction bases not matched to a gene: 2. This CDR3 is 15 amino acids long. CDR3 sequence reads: CASSQTSGVYNEQFF. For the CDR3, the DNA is TGCGCCAGCAGCCAAACTAGCGGGGTGTACAATGAGCAGTTCTTC.

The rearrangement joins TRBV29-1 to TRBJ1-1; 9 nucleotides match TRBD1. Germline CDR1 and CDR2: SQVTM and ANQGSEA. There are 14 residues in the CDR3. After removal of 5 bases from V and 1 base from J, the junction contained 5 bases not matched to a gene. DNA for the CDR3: TGCAGCGTTCTGGGACAGGGATCGAACACTGAAGCTTTCTTT. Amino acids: CSVLGQGSNTEAFF.

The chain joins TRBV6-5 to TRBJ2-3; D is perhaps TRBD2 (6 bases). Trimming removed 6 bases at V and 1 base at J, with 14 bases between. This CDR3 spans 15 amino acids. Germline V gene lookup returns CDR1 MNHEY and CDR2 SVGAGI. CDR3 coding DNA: TGTGCCAGCAGCGACCAGACTAGAGGCACAGATACGCAGTATTTT. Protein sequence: CASSDQTRGTDTQYF.

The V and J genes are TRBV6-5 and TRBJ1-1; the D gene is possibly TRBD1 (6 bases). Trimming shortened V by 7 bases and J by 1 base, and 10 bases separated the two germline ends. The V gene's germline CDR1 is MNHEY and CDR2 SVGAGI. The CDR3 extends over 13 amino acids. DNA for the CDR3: TGTGCCAGCACCGCGACAGGGAACACTGAAGCTTTCTTT. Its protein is CASTATGNTEAFF.

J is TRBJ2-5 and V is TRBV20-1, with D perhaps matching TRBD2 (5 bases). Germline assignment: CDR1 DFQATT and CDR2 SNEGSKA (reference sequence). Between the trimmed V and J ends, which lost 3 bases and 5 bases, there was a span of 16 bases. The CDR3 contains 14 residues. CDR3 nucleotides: TGCAGTGCTAGTAGGCGGCAGCGGCAGGAGACCCAGTACTTC. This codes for CSASRRQRQETQYF.